The present T cell receptor (beta chain) was sequenced within a study of early T cells in non-severe SARS-CoV-2 infection. For this clonotype: What it recognizes is unknown.

Attached unique molecular identifiers marked individual cDNA molecules. MiXCR, run by TCRdb on the 5' RACE reads, gives a single entry per CDR3 protein. The sample carries 97,000 or so distinct CDR3 sequences, about an eighth recorded once. Regarding the study as a whole: Sequences matched to VDJdb favored anti-spike CD8 responses, while private and CD4 specificities were missed.

The sequence came from an adult who was a healthcare worker with PCR-confirmed SARS-CoV-2 infection or an uninfected control (not recorded which). The sequenced sample consisted of whole blood.

CDR3 region: CASSPGQGTWEQYF. In DNA form, the CDR3 reads TGTGCCAGCAGTCCGGGACAGGGGACTTGGGAGCAGTACTTC. The rearrangement uses TRBV28 and TRBJ2-7, with 10 bases fitting TRBD1. The junction had 8 bases not matched to a gene; V was cut back by 5 bases and J by 7 bases. Germline V lookup: CDR1 MDHEN, CDR2 SYDVKM. The length of the CDR3 is 14 residues. Together with reference TRBV28 and TRBJ2-7, the CDR3 gives the full variable domain: DVKVTQSSRYLVKRTGEKVFLECVQDMDHENMFWYRQDPGLGLRLIYFSYDVKMKEKGDIPEGYSVSREKKERFSLILESASTNQTSMYLCASSPGQGTWEQYFGPGTRLTVT.